This TCR beta chain was recorded in a study of metastatic and nonmetastatic thyroid tumors. Study information: Patients with malignant and benign thyroid disease provided blood and tumor or nodule tissue, whose repertoires were compared. Study observations and caveats: Relative to benign nodules, malignant thyroid tumors were reportedly characterized by significantly elevated TCR beta diversity in blood and tumor.

Original methodology: A papillary thyroid cancer distant-metastasis classifier was built from CDR3 differences across clinicopathological groups. TCRdb re-called the PCR reads through MiXCR. What appears here as the V and J calls and clone size reflects TCRdb's work, not the paper's. Of some 64,000 clones listed, 4% to 4.5% were seen once; the top ten hold about 22%. V was cut by 5 bases and J by 3 bases, with 11 bases left in between. This CDR3 has 14 residues. The germline V gene encodes CDR1 SEHNR and CDR2 FQNEAQ (reference sequence). This clone occurred many times. Antigen specificity is unknown. All patients reached thyroid surgery having received no treatment beforehand.

This chain uses TRBV7-9 with TRBJ1-5; D is unresolved. The TCR was taken from a female donor with papillary thyroid cancer or a benign thyroid nodule (not recorded which). Some clones in this sample may be carry-over from other donors' samples. Specimen: blood. The CDR3 reads CASSRDGTNQPQHF. The CDR3 coding sequence is TGTGCCAGCAGCCGAGACGGCACCAATCAGCCCCAGCATTTT.